This T cell receptor (beta chain) is drawn from a study of a mutant IDH1 vaccine in newly diagnosed glioma. The germline V gene encodes CDR1 SGHNT and CDR2 YYREEE (reference sequence). CDR3 length equals 16 residues. Trimming at V came to 10 bases and at J to 2 bases, leaving 12 bases not matched to a gene. Remarks on this clone: Antigen: not known.

The table came from immunoSEQ multiplex PCR; TCRdb's copy has only in-frame clones and leaves some out. Of 20,000 to 30,000 clones detected, roughly 80% appear once; the ten largest clones hold approximately 3.9%. Noted time point: week 47, end of study. Each dose delivered 300 ug of mutant IDH1 20-mer peptide subcutaneously with imiquimod. The sequences come from PBMCs, collected from a glioma patient whose treatment included an IDH1 peptide vaccine. This rearrangement joins TRBV5-4 to TRBJ1-5; TRBD1 matches at 10 bases. The clonotype comes from a man in his forties with glioma. Some clones in this sample may be carry-over from other donors' samples. This CDR3 reads CAASSGGTGGNQPQHF. The DNA of the CDR3 is TGTGCCGCCTCGAGTGGGGGGACAGGGGGCAATCAGCCCCAGCATTTT. The whole variable domain, filled in from reference TRBV5-4 and TRBJ1-5, reads ETGVTQSPTHLIKTRGQQVTLRCSSQSGHNTVSWYQQALGQGPQFIFQYYREEENGRGNFPPRFSGLQFPNYSSELNVNALELDDSALYLCAASSGGTGGNQPQHFGDGTRLSIL.